These T cell receptor beta chains were read from a single sample in a study of molecular identifiers for immune sequencing clone quantification. One entry per CDR3 protein results from TCRdb running MiXCR on the PCR reads. In the table there are approximately 97,000 distinct CDR3 sequences, around 24% of which are singletons. The sequencing sample was made of naive CD8+ T cells from blood, with Jurkat cell RNA spiked in. Source of these receptors: a human donor in good health. Some libraries in this study had Jurkat cell RNA spiked in. Each CDR3 is given with its conserved first and last residue. D genes are given only for firm matches. Size values are once, few and many counts, or a class for expanded clones, and some rows have none.

TRBD2,.,TRBJ2-1,TRBV7-6,TGTGCCAGCAGCTTAGCTCTCGGGAGGAGCTCCTACAATGAGCAGTTCTTC,CASSLALGRSSYNEQFF
.,many,TRBJ1-1,TRBV7-3,TGTGCCGACCAGGGAGTCGACACTGAAGCTTTCTTT,CADQGVDTEAFF
.,.,TRBJ2-1,TRBV11-2,TGTGCCAGCAGCTTGAGTGAGCAGCTCTTC,CASSLSEQLF
.,.,TRBJ2-1,TRBV28,TGTGCCACCAGTCGCGGACTAACGGGGTACAATGAGCAGTTCTTC,CATSRGLTGYNEQFF
TRBD2,many,TRBJ2-3,TRBV3-1,TGTGCCAGCAGCCAAATTGGCCTGGCGGGAGGGCCGGTGGATACGCAGTATTTT,CASSQIGLAGGPVDTQYF
.,many,TRBJ2-5,TRBV12-3/TRBV12-4,TGTGCCAGCAGCCCGCCCTCAGGGCTAGGCAGGGAGACCCAGTACTTC,CASSPPSGLGRETQYF
.,many,TRBJ2-5,TRBV30,TGTGCCTGGAGTTTGGGCAACCAAGAGACCCAGTACTTC,CAWSLGNQETQYF
.,many,TRBJ1-5,TRBV5-8,TGTGCCAGCAGCTTGGACCAGCCCCAGCATTTT,CASSLDQPQHF
.,many,TRBJ2-3,TRBV6-5,TGTGCCAGCAGGTCCATACTAGGGCCAGATACGCAGTATTTT,CASRSILGPDTQYF
.,few,TRBJ2-7,TRBV28,TGTGCCAGCAGTTCTTTAGACGCGGGATCCTACGAGCAGTACTTC,CASSSLDAGSYEQYF
TRBD1,many,TRBJ2-7,TRBV7-2,TGTGCCAGCAGCTTAGGACAGGGCGGCTACGAGCAGTACTTC,CASSLGQGGYEQYF
.,.,TRBJ2-1,TRBV19,TGTGCCAGTAGTATCGCCGGGACCTACAATGAGCAGTTCTTC,CASSIAGTYNEQFF
.,many,TRBJ1-5,TRBV6-2/TRBV6-3,TGTGCCAGCAGTTACTCCACGGGTCAGCCCCAGCATTTT,CASSYSTGQPQHF
.,.,TRBJ2-2,TRBV7-9,TGTGCCAGCAGCCCCCCCGTCGGCGGGGTTCTGTGGACCGGGGAGCTGTTTTTT,CASSPPVGGVLWTGELFF
.,many,TRBJ1-5,TRBV7-9,TGTGCCAGCAGCCAGACAGGCCGTAATCAGCCCCAGCATTTT,CASSQTGRNQPQHF
.,.,TRBJ1-1,TRBV28,TGTGCCAGCAGTTTGAGTTCGGTGGGGAACACTGAAGCTTTCTTT,CASSLSSVGNTEAFF
.,many,TRBJ1-1,TRBV30,TGTGCCTGGAGTTCTCAGCCCGGGACTGAAGCTTTCTTT,CAWSSQPGTEAFF
.,few,TRBJ2-3,TRBV9,TGTGCCAGCACCGCAGCAGGGGTAAGGACAGATACGCGGTATTTT,CASTAAGVRTDTRYF
TRBD1,many,TRBJ1-5,TRBV27,TGTGCCAGCGGGCAGGGGGCCGGCAATCAGCCCCAGCATTTT,CASGQGAGNQPQHF
TRBD2,.,TRBJ2-3,TRBV13,TGTGCCAACAGCACCCCCCGACTAGCGGGGGCAGATACGCAGTATTTT,CANSTPRLAGADTQYF
TRBD1,.,TRBJ2-7,TRBV4-2,TGTGCCAGCAGCCAAGACCAGGGGGATTCCTACGAGCAGTACTTC,CASSQDQGDSYEQYF
.,many,TRBJ2-5,TRBV4-3,TGCGCCAGCAGCCAACCTGGGGAGACCCAGTACTTC,CASSQPGETQYF
.,many,TRBJ1-1,TRBV4-1,TGCGCCAGCAGCCCGCCCACTTGGAACACTGAAGCTTTCTTT,CASSPPTWNTEAFF
TRBD1,many,TRBJ2-3,TRBV29-1,TGCAGCGCGCCCCTAGGGGGCCCAGATACGCAGTATTTT,CSAPLGGPDTQYF
.,many,TRBJ1-1,TRBV7-3,TGTGCCAGCAGCTTAGGAAGGGGAGGGACTAATGAAGCTTTCTTT,CASSLGRGGTNEAFF
TRBD1,few,TRBJ2-7,TRBV6-2/TRBV6-3,TGTGCCAGCAGTTACCCCACCGGGACAGGGAATGTGAGGGAGCAGTACTTC,CASSYPTGTGNVREQYF
.,many,TRBJ2-7,TRBV28,TGTGCCAGCCGGGGTGTCCCGGGACACCTCTCCTACGAGCAGTACTTC,CASRGVPGHLSYEQYF
.,many,TRBJ2-3,TRBV30,TGTGCCTGGAGCAAGGGTCCAGCAGATACGCAGTATTTT,CAWSKGPADTQYF
TRBD2,.,TRBJ2-1,TRBV27,TGTGCCAGCAGTTTATACGGGACTAGCGGGGGGGCAACCTACAATGAGCAGTTCTTC,CASSLYGTSGGATYNEQFF
TRBD2,.,TRBJ2-7,TRBV6-5,TGTGCCAGCAGTTACGGGACTAGCGGGAGGGCCCTCTTCTACGAGCAGTACTTC,CASSYGTSGRALFYEQYF
TRBD1,many,TRBJ2-7,TRBV20-1,TGCAGTGCTAGAGATATCCCCCGACAGGGGTCCTTCGAGCAGTACTTC,CSARDIPRQGSFEQYF
.,many,TRBJ2-7,TRBV9,TGTGCCAGCAGCACCCGGGACGGCTACGAGCAGTACTTC,CASSTRDGYEQYF
.,many,TRBJ2-5,TRBV25-1,TGTGCCAGCAGTGTGGGTCCGGAGACCCAGTACTTC,CASSVGPETQYF
.,many,TRBJ1-5,TRBV6-5,TGTGCCAGCAGTCGAGGGGATCAGCCCCAGCATTTT,CASSRGDQPQHF
TRBD2,.,TRBJ2-3,TRBV20-1,TGCAGTGCTTCTAGCGGGGGAACAGATACGCAGTATTTT,CSASSGGTDTQYF
.,many,TRBJ1-1,TRBV13,TGTGCCAGCAGCCCTAAGGGAGTTCTGAACACTGAAGCTTTCTTT,CASSPKGVLNTEAFF
.,many,TRBJ1-1,TRBV12-3/TRBV12-4,TGTGCCAGCAGTTCGGGGACAGAAGCTTTCTTT,CASSSGTEAFF
.,.,TRBJ1-1,TRBV19,TGTGCCAGTAGTATGGGGGACCAGAACACTGAAGCTTTCTTT,CASSMGDQNTEAFF
.,many,TRBJ1-6,TRBV5-8,TGTGCCAGCAGCTTGAAGTTGGTCAGCAGCTCCTATAATTCACCCCTCCACTTT,CASSLKLVSSSYNSPLHF
TRBD2,many,TRBJ2-3,TRBV3-1,TGTGCCAGCAGCCTTAGCCCCCCCTGGACTAGCGGAGATACGCAGTATTTT,CASSLSPPWTSGDTQYF
.,few,TRBJ1-1,TRBV5-1,TGCGCCAGCAGCTTGGAGCAGGGCCGTTATTCCGCTGAAGCTTTCTTT,CASSLEQGRYSAEAFF
TRBD2,many,TRBJ2-7,TRBV20-1,TGCAGTACCCACGACCTAGCGGGCTACGAGCAGTACTTC,CSTHDLAGYEQYF
TRBD2,.,TRBJ2-5,TRBV10-3,TGTACCATCAGACCGGGACTAGCGGACCAAGAGACCCAGTACTTC,CTIRPGLADQETQYF
.,many,TRBJ1-6,TRBV7-2,TGTGCCAGCAGCTTCAGTCAGGGATTTAAGGATTCACCCCTCCACTTT,CASSFSQGFKDSPLHF
TRBD2,many,TRBJ2-1,TRBV14,TGTGCCAGCAGCCAGCCGGGACTAGATTGGTATGAGCAGTTCTTC,CASSQPGLDWYEQFF
.,.,TRBJ2-2,TRBV15,TGTGCCACCAGCAGAGATAGGGGGGGGGGTCCCGGGGAGCTGTTTTTT,CATSRDRGGGPGELFF
TRBD1,many,TRBJ2-7,TRBV6-5,TGTGCCAGCAGCGCAGGGACAGGGTTACTAGGCCGTTCCTACGAGCAGTACTTC,CASSAGTGLLGRSYEQYF
TRBD2,.,TRBJ2-7,TRBV20-1,TGCAGTGCTAGAGATTACAGCGGGAGGCGGTACGAGCAGTACTTC,CSARDYSGRRYEQYF
.,many,TRBJ2-2,TRBV20-1,TGCAGTGCCAGACTAGACTACACCGGGGAGCTGTTTTTT,CSARLDYTGELFF
.,.,TRBJ1-1,TRBV28,TGTGCCAGCAGTCTAGCTCCCTTCGTCATGAACACTGAAGCTTTCTTT,CASSLAPFVMNTEAFF
.,many,TRBJ2-7,TRBV12-3/TRBV12-4,TGTGCCAGCAGTTTCCACGGGACTCCCTACGAGCAGTACTTC,CASSFHGTPYEQYF
.,many,TRBJ1-1,TRBV9,TGTGCCAGCAGCGTAGAAGATATGAACACTGAAGCTTTCTTT,CASSVEDMNTEAFF
.,few,TRBJ1-5,TRBV28,TGTGCCAGCACCCGGGGGGATACTCAGCCCCAGCATTTT,CASTRGDTQPQHF